The rows below give T cell receptor beta chains drawn from one sample of a study of STAT5B mutations in CD4+ large granular lymphocyte leukemia. Sequencing used immunoSEQ multiplex PCR; TCRdb keeps in-frame clones, though not all of them. The data contain 20,000 to 25,000 clones, around 76% of them singletons. The material sequenced was CD4+ T cells from blood buffy coats. These receptors were collected from a human donor in good health. Each CDR3 is given with its conserved first and last residue. The D gene is left open where the match is weak. Clone size is given for some rows only: seen once, a few or many times, or a class if the clone is expanded.

TRBV7-3	-	TRBJ2-7	-	TGTGCCAGCAGCCAGACCCATGCGAGGGACGAGCAGTACTTC	CASSQTHARDEQYF
TRBV5-1	-	TRBJ1-6	-	TGCGCCAGCAGCGGGGACACTAATTCACCCCTCCACTTT	CASSGDTNSPLHF
TRBV5-8	-	TRBJ2-2	-	TGTGCCAGCAGCTTGGAGGGATTGGGGAACACCGGGGAGCTGTTTTTT	CASSLEGLGNTGELFF
TRBV7-2	-	TRBJ2-6	-	TGTGCCAGCAGCTTAGCGACGCCTATCAACTCTGGGGCCAACGTCCTGACTTTC	CASSLATPINSGANVLTF
TRBV10-2	-	TRBJ2-7	once	TGCGCCAGCAGTGATATCTACGAGCAGTACTTC	CASSDIYEQYF
TRBV4-2	-	TRBJ1-2	-	TGTGCCAGCAGCCAAATGTCAGAGGGGGGAAGTTATGGCTACACCTTC	CASSQMSEGGSYGYTF
TRBV9	-	TRBJ2-1	-	TGTGCCAGCAGCGAAGCGGGTGAGGGTGAGCAGTTCTTC	CASSEAGEGEQFF
TRBV7-2	TRBD2	TRBJ2-5	-	TGTGCCAGCAGATGGGGGACTAGCGGGAGGGCTTCTCAAGAGACCCAGTACTTC	CASRWGTSGRASQETQYF
TRBV7-2	-	TRBJ1-1	once	TGTGCCAGCAGCTTAGACAGTAACACTGAAGCTTTCTTT	CASSLDSNTEAFF
TRBV7-2	-	TRBJ2-3	-	TGTGCCAGCAGCTCCTTCGCAGGGGGGGGTTCAACAGATACGCAGTATTTT	CASSSFAGGGSTDTQYF
TRBV7-8	-	TRBJ2-5	-	TGTGCCAGCAGCCCCCTTTTGCAGGGAGAGACCCAGTACTTC	CASSPLLQGETQYF
TRBV30	-	TRBJ1-1	-	TGTGCCTGGAGTGTCAACACCTTCGGAAACACTGAAGCTTTCTTT	CAWSVNTFGNTEAFF